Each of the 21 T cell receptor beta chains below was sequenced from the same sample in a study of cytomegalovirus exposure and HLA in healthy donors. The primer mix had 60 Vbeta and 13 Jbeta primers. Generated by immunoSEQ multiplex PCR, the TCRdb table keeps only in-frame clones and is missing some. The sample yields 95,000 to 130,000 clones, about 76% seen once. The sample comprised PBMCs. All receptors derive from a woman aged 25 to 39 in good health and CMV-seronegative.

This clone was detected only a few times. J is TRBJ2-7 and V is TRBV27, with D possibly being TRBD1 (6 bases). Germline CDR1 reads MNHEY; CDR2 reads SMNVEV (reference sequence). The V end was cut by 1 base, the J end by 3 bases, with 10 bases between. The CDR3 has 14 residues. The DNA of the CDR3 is TGTGCCAGCAGTTTATATGGGGGCGACTACGAGCAGTACTTC. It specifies CASSLYGGDYEQYF.

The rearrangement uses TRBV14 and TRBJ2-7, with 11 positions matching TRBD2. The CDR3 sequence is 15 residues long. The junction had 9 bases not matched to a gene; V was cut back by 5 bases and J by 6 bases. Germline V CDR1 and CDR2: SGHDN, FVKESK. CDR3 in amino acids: CASSETSGRFAEQYF. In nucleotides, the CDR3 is TGTGCCAGCAGCGAAACTAGCGGGAGATTTGCCGAGCAGTACTTC.

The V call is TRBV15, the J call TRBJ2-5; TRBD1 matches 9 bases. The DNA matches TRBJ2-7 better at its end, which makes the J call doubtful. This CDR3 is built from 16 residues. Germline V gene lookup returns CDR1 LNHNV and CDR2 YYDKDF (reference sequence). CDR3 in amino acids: CATSRTRDRASYEQYF. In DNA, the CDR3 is TGTGCCACCAGCCGGACTAGGGACAGGGCCTCCTACGAGCAGTACTTC.

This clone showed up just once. The CDR3 protein is CSVEEGTSGLGTQYF. The CDR3 region has the DNA TGCAGCGTTGAAGAGGGGACTAGCGGGCTTGGGACCCAGTACTTC. This chain joins TRBV29-1 and TRBJ2-5; 12 bases are shared with TRBD2. With 0 bases clipped from V and 7 bases from J, the junction kept 6 bases outside the gene matches. The CDR3 spans 15 residues. The V gene's germline CDR1 is SQVTM and CDR2 ANQGSEA. Looking up the rest from reference TRBV29-1 and TRBJ2-5 gives the full variable domain: SAVISQKPSRDICQRGTSLTIQCQVDSQVTMMFWYRQQPGQSLTLIATANQGSEATYESGFVIDKFPISRPNLTFSTLTVSNMSPEDSSIYLCSVEEGTSGLGTQYFGPGTRLLVL.

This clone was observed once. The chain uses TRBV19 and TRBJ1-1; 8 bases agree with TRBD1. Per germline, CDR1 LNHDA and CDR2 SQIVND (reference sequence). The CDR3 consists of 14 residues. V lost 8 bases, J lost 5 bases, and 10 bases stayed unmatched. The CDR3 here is CASRNTNRGTEAFF. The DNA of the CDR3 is TGTGCCAGTCGGAATACCAACAGGGGGACTGAAGCTTTCTTT. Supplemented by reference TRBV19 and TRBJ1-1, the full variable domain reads DGGITQSPKYLFRKEGQNVTLSCEQNLNHDAMYWYRQDPGQGLRLIYYSQIVNDFQKGDIAEGYSVSREKKESFPLTVTSAQKNPTAFYLCASRNTNRGTEAFFGQGTRLTVV.

The CDR3 loop is CASSSGQGAGEQYF. CDR3 coding DNA: TGTGCCAGCAGCTCCGGACAGGGGGCGGGAGAGCAGTACTTC. The chain links TRBV7-7 to TRBJ2-7, with 11 bases lining up with TRBD1. V was pared by 4 bases and J by 7 bases, with 6 bases of the junction left unmatched. This CDR3 is built from 14 residues. CDR1 and CDR2 from the germline V gene are SSHAT and FNYEAQ (reference sequence).

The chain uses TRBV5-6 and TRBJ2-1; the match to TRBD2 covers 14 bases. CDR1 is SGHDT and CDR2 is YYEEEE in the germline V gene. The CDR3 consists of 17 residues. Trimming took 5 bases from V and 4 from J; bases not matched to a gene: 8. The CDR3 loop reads CASRPGLAGGWYNEQFF. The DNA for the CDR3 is TGTGCCAGCAGACCCGGACTAGCGGGAGGCTGGTACAATGAGCAGTTCTTC.

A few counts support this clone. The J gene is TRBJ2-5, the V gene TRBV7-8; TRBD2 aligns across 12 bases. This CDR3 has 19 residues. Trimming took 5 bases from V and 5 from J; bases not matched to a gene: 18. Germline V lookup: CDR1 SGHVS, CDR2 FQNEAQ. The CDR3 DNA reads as TGTGCCAGCAGCGAAGGGGGACTAGCGGGTCACTGGGGCGGGGAGACCCAGTACTTC. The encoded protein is CASSEGGLAGHWGGETQYF.

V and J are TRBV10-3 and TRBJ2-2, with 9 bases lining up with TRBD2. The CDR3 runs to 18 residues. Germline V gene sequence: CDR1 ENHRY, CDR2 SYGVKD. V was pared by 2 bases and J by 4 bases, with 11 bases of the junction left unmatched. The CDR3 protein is CAISEPILAGSSTGELFF. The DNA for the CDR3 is TGTGCCATCAGTGAGCCGATTCTAGCGGGAAGTAGCACCGGGGAGCTGTTTTTT.

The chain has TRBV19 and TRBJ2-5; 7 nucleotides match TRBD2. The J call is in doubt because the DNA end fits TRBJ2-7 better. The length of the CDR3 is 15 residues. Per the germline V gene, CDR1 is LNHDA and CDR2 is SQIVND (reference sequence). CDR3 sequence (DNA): TGTGCCAGTAGTATTTCGACTAGCAGTACCTACGAGCAGTACTTC. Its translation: CASSISTSSTYEQYF.

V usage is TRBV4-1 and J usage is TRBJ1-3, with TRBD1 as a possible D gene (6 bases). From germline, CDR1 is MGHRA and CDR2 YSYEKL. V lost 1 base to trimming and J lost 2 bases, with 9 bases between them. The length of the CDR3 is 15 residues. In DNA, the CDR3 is TGCGCCAGCAGCCAAGGGGGGCGGACTGGAAACACCATATATTTT. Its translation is CASSQGGRTGNTIYF.

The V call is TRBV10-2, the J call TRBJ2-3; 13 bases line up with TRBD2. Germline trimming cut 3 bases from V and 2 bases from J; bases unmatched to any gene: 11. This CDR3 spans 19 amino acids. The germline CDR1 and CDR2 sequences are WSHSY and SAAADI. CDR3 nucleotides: TGCGCCAGCAGTGACTCCTCACTAGCGGGAGGGCCGAACACAGATACGCAGTATTTT. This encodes CASSDSSLAGGPNTDTQYF.

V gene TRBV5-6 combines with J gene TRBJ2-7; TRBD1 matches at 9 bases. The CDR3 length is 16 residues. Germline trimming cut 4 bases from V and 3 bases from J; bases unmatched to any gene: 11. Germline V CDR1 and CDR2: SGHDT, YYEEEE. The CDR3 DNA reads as TGTGCCAGCAGCCCGGAAGGGGGACAGGGTTACTACGAGCAGTACTTC. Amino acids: CASSPEGGQGYYEQYF.

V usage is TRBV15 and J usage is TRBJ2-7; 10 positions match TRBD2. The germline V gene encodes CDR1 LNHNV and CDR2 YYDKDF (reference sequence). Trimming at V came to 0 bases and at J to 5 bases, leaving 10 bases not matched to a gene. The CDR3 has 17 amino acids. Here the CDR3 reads CATSRDLGPSGRDEQYF. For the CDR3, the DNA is TGTGCCACCAGCAGAGATTTGGGTCCCAGCGGGAGGGACGAGCAGTACTTC.

The CDR3 DNA follows: TGTGCCAGCACCCATGACCGGGCCCAGCATTTT. As protein: CASTHDRAQHF. The chain uses TRBV6-1 and TRBJ1-5; D ambiguous. CDR1 MNHNS and CDR2 SASEGT come from the germline V gene. The germline V and J ends were trimmed by 7 bases and 11 bases, with 12 bases remaining between them. The CDR3 is 11 amino acids.

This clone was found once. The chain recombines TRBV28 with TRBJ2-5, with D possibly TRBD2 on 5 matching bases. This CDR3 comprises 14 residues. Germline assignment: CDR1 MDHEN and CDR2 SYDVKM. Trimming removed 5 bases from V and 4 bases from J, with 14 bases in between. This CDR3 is CASSPQREIETQYF. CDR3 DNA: TGTGCCAGCAGTCCACAGAGGGAAATAGAGACCCAGTACTTC.

CDR3 bases: TGTGCCAGCAGCTTACAGGGGGCGTTGGGCGAGCAGTACTTC. This encodes CASSLQGALGEQYF. This chain links TRBV11-2 with TRBJ2-7; 8 nucleotides align to TRBD1. The CDR3 is 14 residues long. CDR1 and CDR2 (germline): SGHAT, FQNNGV. V trimming: 2 bases; J trimming: 6 bases; junction bases outside the gene matches: 6.

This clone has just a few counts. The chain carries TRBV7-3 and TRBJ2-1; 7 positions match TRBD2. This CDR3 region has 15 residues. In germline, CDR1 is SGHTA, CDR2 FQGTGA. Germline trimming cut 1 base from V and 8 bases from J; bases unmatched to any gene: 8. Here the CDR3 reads CASSLNAGESDEQFF. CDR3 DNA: TGTGCCAGCAGCTTAAACGCGGGAGAGTCAGATGAGCAGTTCTTC.

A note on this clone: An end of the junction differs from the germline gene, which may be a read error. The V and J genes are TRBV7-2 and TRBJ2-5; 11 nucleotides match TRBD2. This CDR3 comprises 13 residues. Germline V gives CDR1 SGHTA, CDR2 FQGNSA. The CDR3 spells CASSLEVAGGKHF. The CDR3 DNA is TGTGCCAGCAGCTTAGAGGTAGCGGGAGGGAAACACTTC.

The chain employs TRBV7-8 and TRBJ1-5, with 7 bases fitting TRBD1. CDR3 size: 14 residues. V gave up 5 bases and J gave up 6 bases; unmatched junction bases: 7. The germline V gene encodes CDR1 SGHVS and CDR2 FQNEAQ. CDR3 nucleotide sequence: TGTGCCAGCAGCCCACAGGGGTTACGTCAGCCCCAGCATTTT. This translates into CASSPQGLRQPQHF.

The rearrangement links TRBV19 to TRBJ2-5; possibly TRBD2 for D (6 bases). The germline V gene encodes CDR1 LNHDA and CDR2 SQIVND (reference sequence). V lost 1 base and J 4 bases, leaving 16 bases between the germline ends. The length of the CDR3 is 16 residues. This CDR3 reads CASSIAETGVRETQYF. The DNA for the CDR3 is TGTGCCAGTAGTATAGCCGAGACGGGGGTTAGAGAGACCCAGTACTTC.